The present T cell receptor (beta chain) was sequenced within a study of regulatory dendritic cells for organ transplantation. Study findings and constraints: Regulatory dendritic cells appeared to expand memory CD8+ clones less than mature ones.

This CDR3 has 17 residues. Germline V gives CDR1 KGHSH, CDR2 LQKENI. The V segment lost 1 base and the J segment 1 base; nucleotides outside the gene matches: 4. Sorted T cells were CFSE-labeled and cultured 5 days with allogeneic regulatory or mature dendritic cells at 1:10. Memory T cells were CD45RO+, naive were CD45RA+, sorted by FACS. Sequencing was performed with immunoSEQ multiplex PCR; in TCRdb, only in-frame clones are kept and a portion is missing. The sample includes about 21,000 clones, 65% to 90% of them seen just once. A few counts support this clone. Antigen specificity is unknown. The receptor was derived from a human donor in good health. What was sequenced was naive CD4+ T cells from blood cultured with dendritic cells. Subset: CD45RA+ naive T cells. The rearrangement links TRBV18 to TRBJ2-2; 9 bases map to TRBD2. CDR3 DNA sequence: TGTGCCAGCTCACCACAGACTAGCGGAGGGAACACCGGGGAGCTGTTTTTT. Protein sequence: CASSPQTSGGNTGELFF.